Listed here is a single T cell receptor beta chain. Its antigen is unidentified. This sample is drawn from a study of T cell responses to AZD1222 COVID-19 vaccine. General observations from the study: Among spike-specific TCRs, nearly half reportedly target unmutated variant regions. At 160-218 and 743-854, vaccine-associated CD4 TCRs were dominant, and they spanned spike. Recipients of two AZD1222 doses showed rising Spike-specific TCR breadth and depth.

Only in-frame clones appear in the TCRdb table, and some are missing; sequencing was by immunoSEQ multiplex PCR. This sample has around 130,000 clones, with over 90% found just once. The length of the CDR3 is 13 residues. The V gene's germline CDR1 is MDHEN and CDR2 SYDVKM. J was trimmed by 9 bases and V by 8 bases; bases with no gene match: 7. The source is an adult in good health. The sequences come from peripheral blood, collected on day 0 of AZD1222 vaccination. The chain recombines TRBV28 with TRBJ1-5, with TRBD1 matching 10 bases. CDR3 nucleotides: TGTGCCAGCGGCCGGACAGGGGGTCGGCCCCAGCATTTT. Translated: CASGRTGGRPQHF.